Following are 12 T cell receptor beta chains from one sample sequenced in a study of T-cell reconstitution after alpha-beta-depleted transplantation in children. Unique molecular identifiers were incorporated during preparation of the TCRbeta library. TCRdb processed the PCR reads anew with MiXCR; each CDR3 protein has one entry. The sample has 100,000 to 120,000 distinct CDR3 sequences, 10% to 13% seen once. Sample: PBMCs from the stem cell graft donor, taken from the stem cell graft. The receptors come from a human donor who donated a stem cell graft to a child with acute lymphoblastic leukemia.

The sample holds many counts of this clonotype. This CDR3 is CATSRAQGMELFF. CDR3 DNA: TGTGCCACCAGCAGAGCGCAGGGGATGGAGCTGTTTTTT. V usage is TRBV15 and J usage is TRBJ2-2; perhaps TRBD1 as D (6 bases). The CDR3 runs to 13 residues. CDR1 is LNHNV, CDR2 YYDKDF, per germline (reference sequence). The V end lost 1 base, the J end lost 10 bases, and 10 bases lay between the germline ends.

Many counts were recorded for this clonotype. The chain is built from TRBV20-1 and TRBJ1-1; no clear D gene. Trimming took 6 bases from V and 7 from J, leaving 9 bases between them. This CDR3 comprises 10 residues. Germline V gene sequence: CDR1 DFQATT, CDR2 SNEGSKA (reference sequence). CDR3 nucleotides: TGCAGTGCCTCCCGGGTTGAAGCTTTCTTT. It codes for CSASRVEAFF.

This clonotype was recorded at least ten times. V gene TRBV7-9 combines with J gene TRBJ1-1; D perhaps matches TRBD1 (5 bases). The germline CDR1 and CDR2 sequences are SEHNR and FQNEAQ (reference sequence). This CDR3 is 15 amino acids long. The V and J ends lost 3 bases and 1 base respectively, with 12 bases between them. CDR3 loop: CASSLGHGRNTEAFF. The CDR3 DNA sequence: TGTGCCAGCAGCTTGGGGCATGGCAGGAACACTGAAGCTTTCTTT.

Many counts were recorded for this clonotype. This chain uses TRBV12-3 or TRBV12-4 with TRBJ2-2; D is unclear. The CDR3 is made up of 17 amino acids. V lost 7 bases and J lost 1, with 19 bases in between. The CDR3 DNA follows: TGTGCCAGCACCCTCACGGCGACCCAAAAGAACACCGGGGAGCTGTTTTTT. Protein product: CASTLTATQKNTGELFF.

The sample holds many counts of this clonotype. J is TRBJ2-7 and V is TRBV12-3 or TRBV12-4, with D possibly being TRBD2 (5 bases). The CDR3 contains 15 residues. The V and J ends lost 5 bases and 1 base respectively, with 15 bases between them. The CDR3 DNA reads as TGTGCCAGCAGTCCCAAGTGGGGAGCGTCCTACGAGCAGTACTTC. Translated, it gives CASSPKWGASYEQYF.

This clonotype was counted ten times or more. The rearrangement uses TRBV5-1 and TRBJ1-4; no clear D. The germline gives CDR1 SGHRS, CDR2 YFSETQ. The V gene lost 0 bases and the J gene lost 0 bases, with 3 bases spanning the gap. This CDR3 is 14 amino acids long. This CDR3 is CASSLGTTNEKLFF. The CDR3 DNA sequence: TGCGCCAGCAGCTTGGGGACAACTAATGAAAAACTGTTTTTT.

This clonotype appeared many times. This chain links TRBV10-3 with TRBJ1-6; no clear D. This CDR3 comprises 13 residues. V lost 6 bases to trimming and J lost 6 bases, with 9 bases between them. The germline CDR1 and CDR2 sequences are ENHRY and SYGVKD. The CDR3 nucleotides are TGTGCCATCAGGCCGAAGAGTAATTCACCCCTCCACTTT. Its protein product is CAIRPKSNSPLHF.

The V and J genes are TRBV5-1 and TRBJ1-2; maybe TRBD1 (6 bases). V lost 5 bases, J lost 6 bases, and 20 bases lay in between. Germline V gene sequence: CDR1 SGHRS, CDR2 YFSETQ. The CDR3 has 15 residues. The CDR3 nucleotides read TGCGCCAGCAGTTCCGCAGGACAGATTTTCGATGGCTACACCTTC. The encoded protein is CASSSAGQIFDGYTF.

The sample holds many counts of this clonotype. CDR3 amino acids: CASSPWAGGSYNEQFF. For the CDR3, the DNA is TGTGCCAGCAGCCCCTGGGCGGGGGGCTCCTACAATGAGCAGTTCTTC. The chain uses TRBV9 and TRBJ2-1, with TRBD2 matching 8 bases. Trimming at V came to 4 bases and at J to 0 bases, leaving 6 bases not matched to a gene. The CDR3 spans 16 residues. Germline loops: CDR1 SGDLS, CDR2 YYNGEE.

This clonotype was detected many times. V usage is TRBV20-1 and J usage is TRBJ1-6, with D possibly matching TRBD1 (5 bases). Germline V gene lookup returns CDR1 DFQATT and CDR2 SNEGSKA (reference sequence). This CDR3 comprises 15 residues. V was pared by 5 bases and J by 8 bases, with 19 bases between. CDR3 loop: CSAGVGERPYSPLHF. In nucleotides, the CDR3 is TGCAGTGCTGGCGTAGGGGAAAGGCCTTATTCACCCCTCCACTTT.

This clonotype appeared many times. This chain connects TRBV7-2 to TRBJ2-7; D may be TRBD1 (5 bases). CDR3 length: 14 amino acids. Germline V CDR1 and CDR2: SGHTA, FQGNSA. Trimming took off 2 bases at V and 3 bases at J, with 11 bases between the two ends. As DNA, the CDR3 is TGTGCCAGCAGCTTATCGGCAGGGAACTACGAGCAGTACTTC. Its translation: CASSLSAGNYEQYF.

This clonotype was counted many times. V gene TRBV5-1 combines with J gene TRBJ2-2, with a possible D match to TRBD1 (6 bases). V gave up 2 bases and J gave up 6 bases, with 20 bases separating them. Germline CDR1 and CDR2: SGHRS and YFSETQ. This CDR3 has 17 amino acids. CDR3 region: CASSFGGGQPAAGELFF. CDR3 DNA sequence: TGCGCCAGCAGCTTTGGAGGTGGACAGCCCGCGGCCGGGGAGCTGTTTTTT.